The following is a TCR beta chain sequence with its context. Researchers ran the PCR with 60 Vbeta and 13 Jbeta primers. The protocol was immunoSEQ multiplex PCR, while the TCRdb copy is restricted to in-frame clones and leaves out a portion. The sample gives 99,000 or so clones, 76% of which show up once; over 8% is in the top ten. This record comes from a study of cytomegalovirus exposure and HLA in healthy donors. Trimming took 4 bases from V and 0 from J; bases not matched to a gene: 5. Per germline, CDR1 SGHNT and CDR2 YYREEE (reference sequence). The length of the CDR3 is 16 residues. The receptor's source is a man between 35 and 55 years old in good health and CMV-seropositive. The V and J genes are TRBV5-4 and TRBJ2-3; 10 bases are shared with TRBD2. What was sequenced was PBMCs. As DNA, the CDR3 is TGTGCCAGCAGCCGAAGGACTAGCGGAAGCACAGATACGCAGTATTTT. Its protein product is CASSRRTSGSTDTQYF.